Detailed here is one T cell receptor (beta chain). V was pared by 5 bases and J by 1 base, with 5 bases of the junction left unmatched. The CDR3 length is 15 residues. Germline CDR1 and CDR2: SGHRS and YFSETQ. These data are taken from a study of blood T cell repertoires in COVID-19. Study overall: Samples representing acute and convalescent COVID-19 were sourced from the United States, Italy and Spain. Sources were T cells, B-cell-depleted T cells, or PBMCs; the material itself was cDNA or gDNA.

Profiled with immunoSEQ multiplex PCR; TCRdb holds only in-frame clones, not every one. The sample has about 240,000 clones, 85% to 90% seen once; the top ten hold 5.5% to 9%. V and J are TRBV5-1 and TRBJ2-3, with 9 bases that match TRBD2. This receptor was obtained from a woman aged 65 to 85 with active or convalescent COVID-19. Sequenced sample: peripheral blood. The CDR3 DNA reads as TGCGCCAGCAGTTCTAGCGGGGTTGGCACAGATACGCAGTATTTT. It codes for CASSSSGVGTDTQYF. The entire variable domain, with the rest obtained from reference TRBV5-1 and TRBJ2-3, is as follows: KAGVTQTPRYLIKTRGQQVTLSCSPISGHRSVSWYQQTPGQGLQFLFEYFSETQRNKGNFPGRFSGRQFSNSRSEMNVSTLELGDSALYLCASSSSGVGTDTQYFGPGTRLTVL.